This note documents a single T cell receptor beta chain sequence. The antigen is not known. Quantitative molecular-barcoded 5'-RACE generated the TCR beta libraries. TCRdb called the 5' RACE reads again in MiXCR, with one record for every CDR3 protein. This table holds a few hundred thousand distinct CDR3 sequences, 20% found once. CDR3 size: 14 residues. V shed 5 bases, J shed 4 bases, and the junction held 6 bases outside the gene matches. From germline, CDR1 is LNHNV and CDR2 YYDKDF (reference sequence). The sample comes from a study of CD8 T cells in ankylosing spondylitis. Broader study findings: Disease-linked clones reportedly showed significant enrichment in matched ankylosing spondylitis synovial fluid.

V gene TRBV15 combines with J gene TRBJ2-7; TRBD2 aligns across 9 bases. The specimen sequenced was blood, either unsorted or a sorted T cell fraction (not recorded which). The TCR was taken from a male donor with ankylosing spondylitis or in good health (not recorded which). CDR3 coding DNA: TGTGCCACCAGCCAACGACTAGCGGATTACGAGCAGTACTTC. This encodes CATSQRLADYEQYF. The full variable domain, rest sourced from reference TRBV15 and TRBJ2-7, is DAMVIQNPRYQVTQFGKPVTLSCSQTLNHNVMYWYQQKSSQAPKLLFHYYDKDFNNEADTPDNFQSRRPNTSFCFLDIRSPGLGDTAMYLCATSQRLADYEQYFGPGTRLTVT.